Each of the 28 T cell receptor beta chains below was sequenced from the same sample in a study of blood T cell repertoires in COVID-19. Measured with immunoSEQ multiplex PCR; TCRdb has only the in-frame clones, and not every one. The table has 120,000 or so clones, roughly 85% seen once. The specimen sequenced was peripheral blood. All receptors come from a human donor in a cohort sampled during active COVID-19.

This rearrangement joins TRBV28 to TRBJ2-7, with 10 bases identical to TRBD1. The germline V gene encodes CDR1 MDHEN and CDR2 SYDVKM. V lost 4 bases to trimming and J lost 2 bases; unmatched junction nucleotides: 5. The CDR3 totals 15 residues. The CDR3 loop is CASSYGQGGPYEQYF. CDR3 DNA sequence: TGTGCCAGCAGTTATGGACAGGGGGGTCCCTACGAGCAGTACTTC.

The genes are TRBV7-2 and TRBJ1-2; D is ambiguous. Germline loops: CDR1 SGHTA, CDR2 FQGNSA. The V end lost 2 bases, the J end lost 3 bases, and 13 bases lay between the germline ends. CDR3 length equals 15 residues. Here the CDR3 DNA reads TGTGCCAGCAGCTTAATAAGGGAGTCTTACTATGGCTACACCTTC. Translation gives CASSLIRESYYGYTF.

The chain has TRBV28 and TRBJ1-6, with 8 positions matching TRBD1. CDR1 is MDHEN, CDR2 SYDVKM, per germline. The CDR3 is 16 residues long. V gave up 4 bases and J gave up 10 bases; unmatched junction bases: 12. The CDR3 sequence: CASSSPGQGLGSPLHF. CDR3 sequence (DNA): TGTGCCAGCAGTTCCCCAGGACAGGGCCTTGGGTCACCCCTCCACTTT.

This clone has only one observation. V gene TRBV7-9 combines with J gene TRBJ2-7; 15 bases align to TRBD2. The CDR3 consists of 17 residues. V was pared by 4 bases and J by 7 bases, with 11 bases of the junction left unmatched. Germline assignment: CDR1 SEHNR and CDR2 FQNEAQ (reference sequence). This chain's CDR3 is CASSSSLGLAGGGEQYF. CDR3 sequence (DNA): TGTGCCAGCAGCTCCTCTTTGGGACTAGCGGGGGGAGGAGAGCAGTACTTC.

The CDR3 DNA follows: TGTGCCAGCGTAAACGGGGGAAGCTCCTACAATGAGCAGTTCTTC. Its protein is CASVNGGSSYNEQFF. This chain links TRBV28 with TRBJ2-1, with D possibly TRBD2 on 6 matching bases. Trimming shortened V by 8 bases and J by 0 bases, and 14 bases separated the two germline ends. The CDR3 contains 15 residues. From germline, CDR1 is MDHEN and CDR2 SYDVKM.

Written as DNA, the CDR3 is TGTGCCACCACCGGGGGTTATAGCAATCAGCCCCAGCATTTT. This codes for CATTGGYSNQPQHF. V gene TRBV24-1 combines with J gene TRBJ1-5; weak D call: TRBD1 (5 bases). Trimming removed 8 bases from V and 0 bases from J, with 10 bases in between. The CDR3 loop spans 14 amino acids. Germline loops: CDR1 KGHDR, CDR2 SFDVKD.

The rearrangement joins TRBV7-9 to TRBJ1-1; 9 positions agree with TRBD1. J was trimmed by 3 bases and V by 5 bases; bases with no gene match: 16. CDR1 is SEHNR and CDR2 is FQNEAQ in the germline V gene (reference sequence). The CDR3 sequence is 18 residues long. The DNA for the CDR3 is TGTGCCAGCAGCCCCCGGACAGGGGTGATGTATGGGGACACTGAAGCTTTCTTT. Encoded protein: CASSPRTGVMYGDTEAFF. Complete variable domain (other parts from reference TRBV7-9 and TRBJ1-1): DTGVSQNPRHKITKRGQNVTFRCDPISEHNRLYWYRQTLGQGPEFLTYFQNEAQLEKSRLLSDRFSAERPKGSFSTLEIQRTEQGDSAMYLCASSPRTGVMYGDTEAFFGQGTRLTVV.

The V and J genes are TRBV7-9 and TRBJ1-2, with D hard to call. Germline V gives CDR1 SEHNR, CDR2 FQNEAQ (reference sequence). V was pared by 5 bases and J by 4 bases, with 11 bases between. The CDR3 extends over 13 amino acids. CDR3: CASSPLEVYGYTF. The CDR3 nucleotides are TGTGCCAGCAGCCCGCTGGAGGTCTATGGCTACACCTTC.

This sequence joins TRBV19 and TRBJ2-7; 7 nucleotides agree with TRBD2. The CDR3 contains 13 residues. The J segment lost 4 bases and the V segment lost 6 bases, leaving 6 bases of the junction unmatched. CDR1 and CDR2 (germline): LNHDA, SQIVND (reference sequence). The CDR3 loop is CASSRGEKYEQYF. CDR3 in DNA: TGTGCCAGTAGCCGGGGGGAGAAGTACGAGCAGTACTTC.

V and J are TRBV19 and TRBJ2-5, with D maybe TRBD2 (5 bases). Germline V gene lookup returns CDR1 LNHDA and CDR2 SQIVND (reference sequence). V dropped 5 bases and J dropped 6 bases, with 25 bases sitting between them. The CDR3 sequence is 17 residues long. CDR3 sequence: CASSLSISGLKIKTQYF. For the CDR3, the DNA is TGTGCCAGTAGTCTTTCCATTTCGGGATTAAAGATTAAGACCCAGTACTTC.

Only a few counts were recorded for this clone. The gene calls are TRBV30 and TRBJ2-1, with D tentatively TRBD2 (5 bases). This CDR3 contains 13 residues. CDR1 and CDR2 from the germline V gene are GTSNPN and SVGIG (reference sequence). V was shortened by 4 bases and J by 2 bases, with 9 bases between the two germline ends. DNA of the CDR3: TGTGCCTGGACTTCGGGAACCTACAATGAGCAGTTCTTC. It encodes CAWTSGTYNEQFF.

This chain links TRBV28 with TRBJ1-1, with TRBD1 matching 7 bases. The V segment lost 6 bases and the J segment 4 bases; nucleotides outside the gene matches: 5. Germline CDR1 reads MDHEN; CDR2 reads SYDVKM. The CDR3 sequence is 13 residues long. The CDR3 reads CASSPDRRTEAFF. The CDR3 DNA reads as TGTGCCAGCAGCCCGGACAGGCGCACTGAAGCTTTCTTT.

CDR3 in amino acids: CASTPRGQTNTEAFF. In DNA form, the CDR3 reads TGTGCCAGTACGCCCAGGGGACAGACCAACACTGAAGCTTTCTTT. The chain employs TRBV19 and TRBJ1-1, with 7 bases identical to TRBD1. Per germline, CDR1 LNHDA and CDR2 SQIVND (reference sequence). The length of the CDR3 is 15 residues. Losses at the gene ends were 7 bases for V and 2 bases for J; bases not matched to a gene: 10.

The chain employs TRBV9 and TRBJ2-3, with 7 bases identical to TRBD1. From germline, CDR1 is SGDLS and CDR2 YYNGEE. The CDR3 is made up of 15 amino acids. With 0 bases clipped from V and 4 bases from J, the junction kept 5 bases outside the gene matches. CDR3 DNA: TGTGCCAGCAGCGTAGAACCAGGGGGAGCAGATACGCAGTATTTT. Protein: CASSVEPGGADTQYF.

V usage is TRBV30 and J usage is TRBJ2-7, with 11 bases matching TRBD1. This CDR3 region has 16 residues. With 1 base clipped from V and 2 bases from J, the junction kept 7 bases outside the gene matches. Germline V CDR1 and CDR2: GTSNPN, SVGIG (reference sequence). The CDR3 here is CAWSGFAGQGAYEQYF. CDR3 coding DNA: TGTGCCTGGAGTGGTTTTGCGGGACAGGGGGCCTACGAGCAGTACTTC.

The chain combines TRBV6-6 with TRBJ1-5, with D perhaps TRBD1 (5 bases). Germline-derived CDR1 and CDR2 are MNHNY and SVGAGI (reference sequence). CDR3 length: 15 residues. V was trimmed by 5 bases and J by 0 bases, leaving 11 bases between them. CDR3 nucleotide sequence: TGTGCCAGCAGTCACCCGACAGATAGCAATCAGCCCCAGCATTTT. Amino acid sequence: CASSHPTDSNQPQHF.

This chain's CDR3 is CASSEYGANYGYTF. As DNA, the CDR3 is TGTGCCAGCAGTGAATACGGAGCGAACTATGGCTACACCTTC. V is TRBV25-1 and J is TRBJ1-2; D unresolved. This CDR3 spans 14 amino acids. CDR1 and CDR2 from the germline V gene are MGHDK and SYGVNS. The V and J ends lost 0 bases and 2 bases respectively, with 7 bases between them.

The rearrangement joins TRBV2 to TRBJ2-6, with a tentative D call TRBD2 (5 bases). This CDR3 is 15 amino acids long. V dropped 2 bases and J dropped 3 bases, with 8 bases sitting between them. Germline CDR1 is SNHLY and CDR2 is FYNNEI. The DNA for the CDR3 is TGTGCCAGCAGTGAACAGACTAATGGGGCCAACGTCCTGACTTTC. Translated, it gives CASSEQTNGANVLTF. Drawing the rest from reference TRBV2 and TRBJ2-6, the complete variable domain is EPEVTQTPSHQVTQMGQEVILRCVPISNHLYFYWYRQILGQKVEFLVSFYNNEISEKSEIFDDQFSVERPDGSNFTLKIRSTKLEDSAMYFCASSEQTNGANVLTFGAGSRLTVL.

This sequence joins TRBV5-1 and TRBJ2-1; TRBD2 matches at 8 bases. J was trimmed by 6 bases and V by 0 bases; bases with no gene match: 5. Per germline, CDR1 SGHRS and CDR2 YFSETQ. The CDR3 is 15 amino acids. The CDR3 DNA is TGCGCCAGCAGCTTGGCGGGGGGGCCCGGCAATGAGCAGTTCTTC. Protein: CASSLAGGPGNEQFF. The full variable domain, completed using reference TRBV5-1 and TRBJ2-1, is KAGVTQTPRYLIKTRGQQVTLSCSPISGHRSVSWYQQTPGQGLQFLFEYFSETQRNKGNFPGRFSGRQFSNSRSEMNVSTLELGDSALYLCASSLAGGPGNEQFFGPGTRLTVL.

Worth noting for this clone: This specimen includes other DNA sequences encoding the same CDR3. The V call is TRBV28, the J call TRBJ1-4; 9 bases line up with TRBD1. Germline V gene data show CDR1 as MDHEN and CDR2 as SYDVKM. The CDR3 has 14 amino acids. The trim removed 3 bases at V and 8 bases at J, leaving 4 bases unmatched. The DNA for the CDR3 is TGTGCCAGCAGTTTGGACAGGGGCAGGGAAAAACTGTTTTTT. Translating it yields CASSLDRGREKLFF. Variable domain in full (rest from reference TRBV28 and TRBJ1-4): DVKVTQSSRYLVKRTGEKVFLECVQDMDHENMFWYRQDPGLGLRLIYFSYDVKMKEKGDIPEGYSVSREKKERFSLILESASTNQTSMYLCASSLDRGREKLFFGSGTQLSVL.

This clone was counted once. The V call is TRBV18, the J call TRBJ2-7, with D perhaps matching TRBD1 (6 bases). V was pared by 3 bases and J by 0 bases, with 6 bases between. This CDR3 has 13 residues. Germline CDR1 and CDR2: KGHSH and LQKENI. CDR3 region: CASSPDSSYEQYF. Here the CDR3 DNA reads TGTGCCAGCTCACCGGACAGCTCCTACGAGCAGTACTTC.

The chain joins TRBV24-1 to TRBJ1-5; TRBD1 matches 8 bases. Germline lookup yields CDR1 KGHDR and CDR2 SFDVKD. V gave up 9 bases and J gave up 4 bases; unmatched junction bases: 7. The CDR3 has 14 amino acids. This CDR3 reads CATLGQGSNQPQHF. The CDR3 nucleotides read TGTGCCACCTTAGGACAGGGCAGTAATCAGCCCCAGCATTTT.

This clone was observed a handful of times. As DNA, the CDR3 is TGTGCCAGCAGCTTAGGACTAGCGGGAGGTAGCACCGGGGAGCTGTTTTTT. Residues: CASSLGLAGGSTGELFF. The gene calls are TRBV7-2 and TRBJ2-2, with TRBD2 identical over 13 bases. The germline CDR1 and CDR2 sequences are SGHTA and FQGNSA. The CDR3 totals 17 residues. V was clipped by 1 base and J by 4 bases; unmatched bases: 3.

This chain uses TRBV3-1 (or the pseudogene TRBV3-2) with TRBJ2-3, with TRBD1 matching over 7 bases. The CDR3 is made up of 16 amino acids. V lost 1 base to trimming and J lost 3 bases; unmatched junction nucleotides: 7. CDR1 and CDR2 from the germline V gene are LGHDT and YNNKEL (reference sequence). The CDR3 nucleotides read TGTGCCAGCAGCCAAGGGGGACAGTTAGAAACAGATACGCAGTATTTT. This translates into CASSQGGQLETDTQYF.

This clone appeared once. This chain links TRBV5-1 with TRBJ1-4; the D is unclear. Germline CDR1 is SGHRS and CDR2 is YFSETQ. Trimming stripped 0 bases from V and 0 bases from J, with 6 bases between. The CDR3 is made up of 15 amino acids. The DNA for the CDR3 is TGCGCCAGCAGCTTGGGGCAGACAACTAATGAAAAACTGTTTTTT. Amino acid sequence: CASSLGQTTNEKLFF.

This chain connects TRBV7-9 to TRBJ1-3, with 11 bases matching TRBD1. J was trimmed by 4 bases and V by 8 bases; bases with no gene match: 19. The CDR3 is 19 residues long. The germline V gene has CDR1 SEHNR and CDR2 FQNEAQ (reference sequence). In DNA, the CDR3 is TGTGCCAGCCATCTCGGCCCCGGACAGGGGGCTTTTTTAGGAAACACCATATATTTT. As protein: CASHLGPGQGAFLGNTIYF. Drawing the rest from reference TRBV7-9 and TRBJ1-3, the complete variable domain is DTGVSQNPRHKITKRGQNVTFRCDPISEHNRLYWYRQTLGQGPEFLTYFQNEAQLEKSRLLSDRFSAERPKGSFSTLEIQRTEQGDSAMYLCASHLGPGQGAFLGNTIYFGEGSWLTVV.

The V call is TRBV4-3, the J call TRBJ1-1; no clear D. Germline assignment: CDR1 LGHNA and CDR2 YSLEER. The CDR3 length is 13 residues. The V end lost 0 bases, the J end lost 11 bases, and 13 bases lay between the germline ends. This CDR3 is CASSQDWRLTAFF. The DNA of the CDR3 is TGCGCCAGCAGCCAAGATTGGAGGCTGACGGCTTTCTTT.

V is TRBV18 and J is TRBJ2-5; 7 nucleotides agree with TRBD1. Germline values: CDR1 KGHSH, CDR2 LQKENI. V dropped 3 bases and J dropped 2; count of bases not matched to a gene: 3. The CDR3 totals 14 residues. The CDR3 DNA follows: TGTGCCAGCTCACCCGGACAGGTACAAGAGACCCAGTACTTC. Amino acids: CASSPGQVQETQYF.